This is a list of T cell receptor beta chains from one sample in a study of response to subunit inactivated influenza vaccine. One entry per CDR3 protein, called by TCRdb with MiXCR from the RT-PCR reads. The table lists roughly 650,000 distinct CDR3 sequences, around 15% of them singletons. The sequencing used PBMCs from blood, collected about 14 days before vaccination. The receptors shown here come from a man aged 50-60 years who received an inactivated influenza vaccine. Both conserved end residues are part of each CDR3. Each record gives: V gene, CDR3 protein.

V gene: TRBV20-1; CDR3 protein: CSARRGMGNTEAFF
V gene: TRBV2; CDR3 protein: CASRGRTGARDEQFF
V gene: TRBV5-1; CDR3 protein: CASSLGWTSGTYSYEQYF
V gene: TRBV6-1; CDR3 protein: CASSVSRLTEAFF
V gene: TRBV6-1; CDR3 protein: CASRGLLNTEAFF
V gene: TRBV20-1; CDR3 protein: CSAGLAGGRYTDTQYF
V gene: TRBV20-1; CDR3 protein: CSASPRDRGPYEQYF
V gene: TRBV27; CDR3 protein: CASSLSTSPNEQFF
V gene: TRBV28; CDR3 protein: CASSPFLGTGRAYEQYF
V gene: TRBV3-1; CDR3 protein: CASSQTQTGELFF
V gene: TRBV5-1; CDR3 protein: CASSEAGFQTQYF
V gene: TRBV14; CDR3 protein: CASSQTFPMGQFF
V gene: TRBV28; CDR3 protein: CASTSRDRGSYEQYF
V gene: TRBV11-2; CDR3 protein: CASSSTPSWAGELFF
V gene: TRBV11-2; CDR3 protein: CASTPPGKETQYF
V gene: TRBV11-3; CDR3 protein: CASSRTSPGELFF